This T cell receptor beta chain was captured by sequencing in a study of CD8+ T cells in alopecia areata. Study findings and constraints: Numerous clones, expanded in lesions, remained in scalp and blood during tofacitinib. Only one nonresponder was present, which leaves the link between baseline CD8+ expansion and response uncertain. Clonality was higher in lesional than normal scalp, especially in alopecia totalis/universalis.

The treatment here: oral pan-JAK inhibitor, 5-10 mg twice daily. It was cDNA, reverse transcribed from extracted RNA, that served as the sequencing template. Some clones are missing from TCRdb's copy, which holds only in-frame ones; the method was immunoSEQ multiplex PCR. The data show 200,000 to 250,000 clones, roughly two fifths seen once. The CDR3 loop spans 9 amino acids. Germline CDR1 and CDR2: DFQATT and SNEGSKA (reference sequence). V was shortened by 6 bases and J by 7 bases, with 6 bases between the two germline ends. Notes on this clone: What it binds is unknown. The same CDR3 can be traced to other DNA sequences in this sample.

This chain connects TRBV20-1 to TRBJ1-2; D not resolved. The input for sequencing was CD4+ T cells sorted from blood, taken at approximately week 36, from a patient treated with tofacitinib. The TCR sequence derives from a human donor with alopecia areata. The CDR3 protein is CSAPGGYTF. The CDR3 DNA sequence: TGCAGTGCCCCCGGTGGCTACACCTTC.